The rows below give T cell receptor beta chains drawn from one sample of a study of T cell responses to AZD1222 COVID-19 vaccine. Clones were sequenced by immunoSEQ multiplex PCR, and TCRdb holds only the in-frame ones, with some missing. The sample includes around 130,000 clones, approximately 86% seen only once; the top ten take 3%. Sequences were derived from peripheral blood, sampled 28 days after the second AZD1222 dose. These receptors came from an adult who received the AZD1222 COVID-19 vaccine. The CDR3 runs from the conserved cysteine through the conserved F or W. Each record gives: clone size, D gene, J gene, V gene, CDR3 protein, CDR3 DNA. D genes are given only for firm matches. Some rows mark clone size as missing; the rest say once, few, many or name a class of expanded clone.

once - TRBJ2-2 TRBV11-3 CASRITVGELFF TGTGCCAGCAGAATCACGGTCGGGGAGCTGTTTTTT
once - TRBJ2-7 TRBV4-3 CASSQSGGTEQYF TGCGCCAGCAGCCAATCAGGAGGGACCGAGCAGTACTTC
- - TRBJ1-6 TRBV7-9 CASSFRHLNSPLHF TGTGCCAGCAGCTTTAGACACCTCAATTCACCCCTCCACTTT
- TRBD1 TRBJ1-2 TRBV6-5 CASSQWTGGRDGYTF TGTGCCAGCAGTCAATGGACAGGGGGCCGAGATGGCTACACCTTC
- - TRBJ1-4 TRBV5-5 CASSSGPLNEKLFF TGTGCCAGCAGCTCGGGACCGTTAAATGAAAAACTGTTTTTT
- - TRBJ1-1 TRBV30 CAWLFGYTEAFF TGTGCCTGGTTGTTTGGATACACTGAAGCTTTCTTT
- TRBD1 TRBJ1-5 TRBV2 CASTRGGAGQPQHF TGTGCCAGCACCAGGGGGGGCGCGGGTCAGCCCCAGCATTTT
few - TRBJ1-2 TRBV5-4 CASSLEGRTYGYTF TGTGCCAGCAGCTTGGAGGGACGGACCTATGGCTACACCTTC
- - TRBJ1-3 TRBV6-5 CASSSLGGTNGNTIYF TGTGCCAGCAGTTCCCTGGGCGGAACAAATGGAAACACCATATATTTT
- TRBD1 TRBJ1-2 TRBV28 CASSLPGQGVYGYTF TGTGCCAGCAGCCTTCCGGGACAGGGGGTCTATGGCTACACCTTC